This is a list of T cell receptor beta chains from one sample in a study of T cell responses to AZD1222 COVID-19 vaccine. Libraries were prepared by immunoSEQ multiplex PCR; TCRdb keeps only in-frame clonotypes and omits some of them. The sample comprises 110,000 to 150,000 clones, about 93% of which are singletons, and about 8.6% rests with the top ten. This specimen consisted of peripheral blood, obtained on day 0 of AZD1222 vaccination. These receptors all stem from an adult in good health. CDR3s include the opening cysteine and the closing phenylalanine or tryptophan. A D gene is named only where the DNA matches it firmly. Clone size is stated in some rows and not others, as once, few, many or a class when expanded.

v_call,d_call,j_call,clone_size,cdr3_nt,cdr3_aa
TRBV2,-,TRBJ1-5,-,TGTGCCAGCACTATGGGACCGGGCAATCAGCCCCAGCATTTT,CASTMGPGNQPQHF
TRBV4-2,-,TRBJ2-3,-,TGTGCCAGCAGCCCCGGCGGGACGCAGTATTTT,CASSPGGTQYF
TRBV30,-,TRBJ1-4,once,TGTGCCTGGAGCAGGGCAGGGGAAAAACTGTTTTTT,CAWSRAGEKLFF
TRBV19,-,TRBJ1-1,-,TGTGCCAGTAGTGCAACGACAGGTCACAACGAAGCTTTCTTT,CASSATTGHNEAFF
TRBV19,-,TRBJ1-4,-,TGTGCCAGTACGCCCTTGGGGCAGGGTAATGAAAAACTGTTTTTT,CASTPLGQGNEKLFF
TRBV19,-,TRBJ1-1,-,TGTGCCAGTAGTTGGGGGGCCGTACCTGAAGCTTTCTTT,CASSWGAVPEAFF
TRBV24-1,TRBD1,TRBJ2-2,-,TGTGCCACCAGTGGTGCATCAGGACAGGGGGCTTACACCGGGGAGCTGTTTTTT,CATSGASGQGAYTGELFF
TRBV7-8,TRBD2,TRBJ2-1,-,TGTGCCAGCAGCCTTACTAGCGGGCTCTACAATGAGCAGTTCTTC,CASSLTSGLYNEQFF
TRBV25-1,TRBD1,TRBJ2-3,-,TGTGCCAGCAGTGAATGGGCAGGGGGTTTAACAGATACGCAGTATTTT,CASSEWAGGLTDTQYF
TRBV5-5,-,TRBJ1-2,-,TGTGCCAGCAGCTTAGGTTCCCAGGGGCCATATGGCTACACCTTC,CASSLGSQGPYGYTF